A selection of T cell receptor beta chains follows, all from one sample in a study of shared clonotypes between healthy human individuals. Using immunoSEQ multiplex PCR, the repertoire was profiled, and TCRdb retains in-frame clones only, with some absent. The sample records a few million clones, around 90% being singletons. Sequences were obtained from naive CD4+ T cells sorted from blood. These receptor sequences come from a man aged 18-30 years in good health. Each CDR3 is given with its conserved first and last residue. D genes are given only for firm matches. Expanded clones are given a class, and other clones once, few, many or no size at all.

j_call: TRBJ1-1; v_call: TRBV27; clone_size: -; d_call: -; cdr3_aa: CASSAGTANTEAFF; cdr3_nt: TGTGCCAGCAGTGCCGGGACGGCGAACACTGAAGCTTTCTTT
j_call: TRBJ2-5; v_call: TRBV19; clone_size: -; d_call: TRBD2; cdr3_aa: CASSVLAGVGETQYF; cdr3_nt: TGTGCCAGTAGTGTACTAGCGGGAGTTGGGGAGACCCAGTACTTC
j_call: TRBJ2-7; v_call: TRBV4-1; clone_size: -; d_call: -; cdr3_aa: CASSQPYSRGNEQYF; cdr3_nt: TGCGCCAGCAGCCAACCCTACTCCAGGGGAAACGAGCAGTACTTC
j_call: TRBJ2-7; v_call: TRBV7-9; clone_size: -; d_call: -; cdr3_aa: CASSFGQTYEQYF; cdr3_nt: TGTGCCAGCAGCTTCGGACAAACCTACGAGCAGTACTTC
j_call: TRBJ2-2; v_call: TRBV10-3; clone_size: -; d_call: TRBD1; cdr3_aa: CAISEDRGRAGELFF; cdr3_nt: TGTGCCATCAGTGAGGACAGGGGGCGAGCCGGGGAGCTGTTTTTT
j_call: TRBJ1-4; v_call: TRBV10-3; clone_size: once; d_call: -; cdr3_aa: CAISDSQGIATNEKLFF; cdr3_nt: TGTGCCATCAGTGACTCGCAGGGTATTGCAACTAATGAAAAACTGTTTTTT
j_call: TRBJ2-3; v_call: TRBV7-8; clone_size: once; d_call: TRBD2; cdr3_aa: CASSLPAGEQSTDTQYF; cdr3_nt: TGTGCCAGCAGCTTACCAGCGGGGGAACAAAGCACAGATACGCAGTATTTT
j_call: TRBJ2-7; v_call: TRBV7-9; clone_size: -; d_call: -; cdr3_aa: CASRPPQDYEQYF; cdr3_nt: TGTGCCAGCAGACCCCCCCAGGACTACGAGCAGTACTTC
j_call: TRBJ1-6; v_call: TRBV14; clone_size: -; d_call: -; cdr3_aa: CASRPGYNSPLHF; cdr3_nt: TGTGCCAGCAGGCCTGGGTATAATTCACCCCTCCACTTT
j_call: TRBJ1-3; v_call: TRBV10-3; clone_size: -; d_call: -; cdr3_aa: CAISEGSQLSGNTIYF; cdr3_nt: TGTGCCATCAGTGAGGGCAGCCAACTCTCTGGAAACACCATATATTTT